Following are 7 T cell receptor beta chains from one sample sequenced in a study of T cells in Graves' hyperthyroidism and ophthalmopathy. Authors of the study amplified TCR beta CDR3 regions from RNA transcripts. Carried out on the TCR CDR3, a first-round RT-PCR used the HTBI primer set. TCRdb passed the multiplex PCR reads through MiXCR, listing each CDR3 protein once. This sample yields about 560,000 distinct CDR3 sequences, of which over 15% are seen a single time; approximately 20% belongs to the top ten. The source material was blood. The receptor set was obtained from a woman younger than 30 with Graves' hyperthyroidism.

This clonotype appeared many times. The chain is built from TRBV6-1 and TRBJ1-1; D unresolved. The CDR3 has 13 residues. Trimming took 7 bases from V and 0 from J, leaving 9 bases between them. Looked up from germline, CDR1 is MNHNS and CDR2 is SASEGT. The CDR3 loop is CASTRSMNTEAFF. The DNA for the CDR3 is TGTGCCAGCACCCGGAGCATGAACACTGAAGCTTTCTTT.

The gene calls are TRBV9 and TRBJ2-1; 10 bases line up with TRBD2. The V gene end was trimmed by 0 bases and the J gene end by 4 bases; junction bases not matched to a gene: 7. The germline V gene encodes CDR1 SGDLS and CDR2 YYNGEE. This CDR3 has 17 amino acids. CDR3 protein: CASSVVASGGNYNEQFF. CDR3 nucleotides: TGTGCCAGCAGCGTAGTTGCTAGCGGGGGAAATTACAATGAGCAGTTCTTC.

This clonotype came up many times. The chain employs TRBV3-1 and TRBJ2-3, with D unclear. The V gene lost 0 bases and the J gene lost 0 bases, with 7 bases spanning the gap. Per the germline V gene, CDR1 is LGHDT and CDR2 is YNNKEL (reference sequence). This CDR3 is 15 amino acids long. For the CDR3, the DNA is TGTGCCAGCAGCCAAGATCTAGGCAGCACAGATACGCAGTATTTT. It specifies CASSQDLGSTDTQYF.

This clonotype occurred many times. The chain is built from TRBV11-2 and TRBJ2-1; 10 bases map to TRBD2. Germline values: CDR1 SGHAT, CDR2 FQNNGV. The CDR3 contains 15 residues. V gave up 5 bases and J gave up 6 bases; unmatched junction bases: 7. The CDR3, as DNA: TGTGCCAGCAGCCAAGCGGGGGGGAACGCCAATGAGCAGTTCTTC. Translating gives CASSQAGGNANEQFF.

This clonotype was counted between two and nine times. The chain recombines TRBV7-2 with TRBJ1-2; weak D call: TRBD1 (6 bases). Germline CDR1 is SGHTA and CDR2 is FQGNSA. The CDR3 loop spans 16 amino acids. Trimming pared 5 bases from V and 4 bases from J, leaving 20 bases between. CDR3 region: CASSTAGGAAVYGYTF. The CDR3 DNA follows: TGTGCCAGCAGCACCGCGGGGGGGGCTGCGGTCTATGGCTACACCTTC.

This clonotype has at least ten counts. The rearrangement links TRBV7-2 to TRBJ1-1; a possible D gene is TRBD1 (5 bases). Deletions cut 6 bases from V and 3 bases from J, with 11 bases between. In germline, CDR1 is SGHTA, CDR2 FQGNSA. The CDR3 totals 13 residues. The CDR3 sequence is CASSFWGDTEAFF. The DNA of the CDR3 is TGTGCCAGCAGTTTTTGGGGGGACACTGAAGCTTTCTTT. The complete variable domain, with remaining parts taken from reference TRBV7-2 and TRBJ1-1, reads GAGVSQSPSNKVTEKGKDVELRCDPISGHTALYWYRQSLGQGLEFLIYFQGNSAPDKSGLPSDRFSAERTGGSVSTLTIQRTQQEDSAVYLCASSFWGDTEAFFGQGTRLTVV.

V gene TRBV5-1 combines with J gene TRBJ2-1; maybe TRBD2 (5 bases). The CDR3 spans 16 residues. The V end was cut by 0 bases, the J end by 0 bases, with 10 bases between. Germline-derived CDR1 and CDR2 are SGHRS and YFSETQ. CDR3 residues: CASSLADLSSYNEQFF. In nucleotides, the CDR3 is TGCGCCAGCAGCTTGGCGGACTTGAGCTCCTACAATGAGCAGTTCTTC.